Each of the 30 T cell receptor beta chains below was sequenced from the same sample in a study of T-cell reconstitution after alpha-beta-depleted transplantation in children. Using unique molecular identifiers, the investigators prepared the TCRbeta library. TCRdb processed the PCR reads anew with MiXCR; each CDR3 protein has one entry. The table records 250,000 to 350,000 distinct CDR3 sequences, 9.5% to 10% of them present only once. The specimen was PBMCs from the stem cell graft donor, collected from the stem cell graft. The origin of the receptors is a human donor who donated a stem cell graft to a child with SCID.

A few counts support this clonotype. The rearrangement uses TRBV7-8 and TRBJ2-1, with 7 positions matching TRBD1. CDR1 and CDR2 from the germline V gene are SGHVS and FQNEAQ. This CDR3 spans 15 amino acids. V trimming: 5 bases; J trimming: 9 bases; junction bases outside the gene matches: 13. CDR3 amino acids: CASSLSQTGWGEQFF. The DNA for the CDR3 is TGTGCCAGCAGCCTATCACAGACAGGGTGGGGTGAGCAGTTCTTC.

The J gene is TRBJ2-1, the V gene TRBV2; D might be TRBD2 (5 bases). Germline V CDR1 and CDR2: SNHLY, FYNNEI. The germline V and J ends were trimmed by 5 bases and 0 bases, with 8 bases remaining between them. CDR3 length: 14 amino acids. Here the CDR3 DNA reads TGTGCCAGCAGTTCGGGAAACTCCTACAATGAGCAGTTCTTC. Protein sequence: CASSSGNSYNEQFF.

The CDR3 DNA follows: TGTGCCACCGGGGGAAAGGATGGAACAGATACGCAGTATTTT. It codes for CATGGKDGTDTQYF. The chain employs TRBV24-1 and TRBJ2-3; D assignment may be TRBD1 or TRBD2 (5 bases each). Trimming cost V 9 bases and J 3 bases, with 15 bases left between them. This CDR3 has 14 amino acids. Germline V CDR1 and CDR2: KGHDR, SFDVKD.

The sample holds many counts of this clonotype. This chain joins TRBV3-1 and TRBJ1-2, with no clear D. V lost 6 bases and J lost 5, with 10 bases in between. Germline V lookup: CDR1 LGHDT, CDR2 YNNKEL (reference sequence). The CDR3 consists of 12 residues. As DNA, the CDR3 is TGTGCCAGCAGGCAAACGGGGTATGGCTACACCTTC. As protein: CASRQTGYGYTF.

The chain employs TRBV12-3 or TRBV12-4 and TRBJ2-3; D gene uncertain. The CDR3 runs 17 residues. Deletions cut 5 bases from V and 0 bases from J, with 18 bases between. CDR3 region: CASSTPFSGESTDTQYF. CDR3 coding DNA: TGTGCCAGCAGTACCCCCTTTTCGGGCGAGAGCACAGATACGCAGTATTTT.

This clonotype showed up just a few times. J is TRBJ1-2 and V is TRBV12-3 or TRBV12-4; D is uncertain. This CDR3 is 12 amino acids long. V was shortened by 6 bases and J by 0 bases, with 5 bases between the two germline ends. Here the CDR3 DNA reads TGTGCCAGCAGGAGAGCTAACTATGGCTACACCTTC. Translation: CASRRANYGYTF.

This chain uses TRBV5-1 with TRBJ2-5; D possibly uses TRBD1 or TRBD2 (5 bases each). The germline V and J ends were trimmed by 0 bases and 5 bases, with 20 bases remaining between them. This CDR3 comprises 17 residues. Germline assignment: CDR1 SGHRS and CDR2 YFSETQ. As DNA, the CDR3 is TGCGCCAGCAGCTTGGAACCTGGGGGTGGTGCCGGGGAGACCCAGTACTTC. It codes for CASSLEPGGGAGETQYF.

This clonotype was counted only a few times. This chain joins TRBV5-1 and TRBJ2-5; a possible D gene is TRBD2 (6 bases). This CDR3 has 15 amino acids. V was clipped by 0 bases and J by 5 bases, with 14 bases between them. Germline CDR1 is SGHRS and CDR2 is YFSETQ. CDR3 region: CASSLATGVGETQYF. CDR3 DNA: TGCGCCAGCAGCTTGGCGACGGGGGTAGGGGAGACCCAGTACTTC.

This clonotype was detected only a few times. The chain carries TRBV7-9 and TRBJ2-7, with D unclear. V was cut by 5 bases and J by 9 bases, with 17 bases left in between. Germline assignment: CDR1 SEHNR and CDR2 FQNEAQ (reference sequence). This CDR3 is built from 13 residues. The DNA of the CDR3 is TGTGCCAGCAGCGCCGGCGGTGATGTAGGGCAGTACTTC. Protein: CASSAGGDVGQYF.

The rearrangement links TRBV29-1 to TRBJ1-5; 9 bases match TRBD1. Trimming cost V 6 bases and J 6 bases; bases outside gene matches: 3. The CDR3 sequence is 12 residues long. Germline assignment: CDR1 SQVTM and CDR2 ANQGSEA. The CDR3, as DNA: TGCAGCGTCGGGACAGGGTCTCAGCCCCAGCATTTT. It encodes CSVGTGSQPQHF.

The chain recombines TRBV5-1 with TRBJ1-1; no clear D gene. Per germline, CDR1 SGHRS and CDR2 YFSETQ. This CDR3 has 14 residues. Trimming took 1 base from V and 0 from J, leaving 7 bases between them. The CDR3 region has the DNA TGCGCCAGCAGCTTGTGGGATTTGAACACTGAAGCTTTCTTT. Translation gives CASSLWDLNTEAFF.

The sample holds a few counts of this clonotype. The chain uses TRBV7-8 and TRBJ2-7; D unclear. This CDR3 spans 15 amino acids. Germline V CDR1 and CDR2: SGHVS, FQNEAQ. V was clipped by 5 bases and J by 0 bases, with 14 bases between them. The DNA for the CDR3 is TGTGCCAGCAGCACACCGGGCTTCTACTCCTACGAGCAGTACTTC. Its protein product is CASSTPGFYSYEQYF.

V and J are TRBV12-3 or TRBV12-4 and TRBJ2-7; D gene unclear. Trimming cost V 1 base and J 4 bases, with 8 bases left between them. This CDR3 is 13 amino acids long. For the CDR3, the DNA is TGTGCCAGCAGTTTAGATGATGGGTACGAGCAGTACTTC. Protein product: CASSLDDGYEQYF.

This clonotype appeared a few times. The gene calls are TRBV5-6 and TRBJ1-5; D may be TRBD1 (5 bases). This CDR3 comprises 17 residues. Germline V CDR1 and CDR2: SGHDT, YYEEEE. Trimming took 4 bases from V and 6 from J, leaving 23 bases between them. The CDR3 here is CASSPYDVAGSIQPQHF. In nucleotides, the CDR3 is TGTGCCAGCAGCCCCTACGACGTCGCAGGGTCGATTCAGCCCCAGCATTTT.

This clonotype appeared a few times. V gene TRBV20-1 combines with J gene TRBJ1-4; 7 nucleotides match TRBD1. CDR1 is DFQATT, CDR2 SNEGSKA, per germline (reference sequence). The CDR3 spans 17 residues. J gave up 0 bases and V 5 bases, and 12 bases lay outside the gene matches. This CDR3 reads CSAPGTAQGTTNEKLFF. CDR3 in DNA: TGCAGTGCTCCAGGGACAGCCCAGGGAACAACTAATGAAAAACTGTTTTTT.

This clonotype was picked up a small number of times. CDR3 sequence reads: CASSQDATGGSHWADTQYF. The CDR3 DNA reads TGCGCCAGCAGCCAAGACGCGACAGGGGGCAGTCATTGGGCAGATACGCAGTATTTT. This chain uses TRBV4-1 with TRBJ2-3; TRBD1 matches at 10 bases. The CDR3 is made up of 19 amino acids. J lost 4 bases, V lost 0 bases, and 13 bases had no gene match. CDR1 is MGHRA, CDR2 YSYEKL, per germline.

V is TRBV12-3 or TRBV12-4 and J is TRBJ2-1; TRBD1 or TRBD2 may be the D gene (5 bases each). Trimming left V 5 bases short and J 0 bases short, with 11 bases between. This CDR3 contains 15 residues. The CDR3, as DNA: TGTGCCAGCAGTCGGGGCTTGAGCTCCTACAATGAGCAGTTCTTC. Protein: CASSRGLSSYNEQFF.

CDR3 bases: TGTGCCAGCAGCGGACCCAGGACAGGACACACCGGGGAGCTGTTTTTT. Translated, it gives CASSGPRTGHTGELFF. The rearrangement links TRBV4-2 to TRBJ2-2; 7 bases line up with TRBD1. Trimming at V came to 5 bases and at J to 3 bases, leaving 9 bases not matched to a gene. Per germline, CDR1 LGHNA and CDR2 YNFKEQ. The CDR3 runs to 16 residues.

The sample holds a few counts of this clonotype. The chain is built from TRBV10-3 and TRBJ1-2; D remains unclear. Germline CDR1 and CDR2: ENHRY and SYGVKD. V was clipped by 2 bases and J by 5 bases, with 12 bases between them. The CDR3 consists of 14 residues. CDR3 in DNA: TGTGCCATCAGTGAGCAGGCAGGAATTTATGGCTACACCTTC. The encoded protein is CAISEQAGIYGYTF.

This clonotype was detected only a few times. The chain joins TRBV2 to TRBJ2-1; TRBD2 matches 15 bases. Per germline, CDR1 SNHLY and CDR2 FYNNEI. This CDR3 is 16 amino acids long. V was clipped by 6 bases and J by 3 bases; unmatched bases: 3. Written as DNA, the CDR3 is TGTGCCAGCAGGGGACTAGCGGGGGGTTACTACAATGAGCAGTTCTTC. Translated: CASRGLAGGYYNEQFF.

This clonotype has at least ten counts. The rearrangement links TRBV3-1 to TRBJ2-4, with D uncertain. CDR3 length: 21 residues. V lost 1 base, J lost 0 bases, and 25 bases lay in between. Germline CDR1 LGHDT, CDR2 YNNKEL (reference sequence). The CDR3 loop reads CASSQGTAPPRLNRAKNIQYF. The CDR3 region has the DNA TGTGCCAGCAGCCAAGGAACGGCCCCCCCTAGGCTGAATAGAGCCAAAAACATTCAGTACTTC.

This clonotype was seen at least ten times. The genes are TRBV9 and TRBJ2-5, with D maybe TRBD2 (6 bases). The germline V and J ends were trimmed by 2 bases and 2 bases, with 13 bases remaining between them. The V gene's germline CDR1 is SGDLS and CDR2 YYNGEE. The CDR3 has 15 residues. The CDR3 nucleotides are TGTGCCAGCAGCGTCGGAGACGGACTACAAGAGACCCAGTACTTC. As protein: CASSVGDGLQETQYF.

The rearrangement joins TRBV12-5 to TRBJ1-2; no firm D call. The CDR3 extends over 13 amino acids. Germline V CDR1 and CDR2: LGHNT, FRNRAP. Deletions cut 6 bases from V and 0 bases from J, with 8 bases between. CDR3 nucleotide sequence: TGTGCTAGTGGGGAGCAAGCTAACTATGGCTACACCTTC. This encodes CASGEQANYGYTF. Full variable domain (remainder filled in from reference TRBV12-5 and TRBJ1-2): DARVTQTPRHKVTEMGQEVTMRCQPILGHNTVFWYRQTMMQGLELLAYFRNRAPLDDSGMPKDRFSAEMPDATLATLKIQPSEPRDSAVYFCASGEQANYGYTFGSGTRLTVV.

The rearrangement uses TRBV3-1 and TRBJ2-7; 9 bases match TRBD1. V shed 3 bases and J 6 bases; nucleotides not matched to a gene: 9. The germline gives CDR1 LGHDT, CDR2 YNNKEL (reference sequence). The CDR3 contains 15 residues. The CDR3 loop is CASSQWDRVAGEQYF. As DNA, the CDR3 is TGTGCCAGCAGCCAGTGGGACAGGGTAGCAGGCGAGCAGTACTTC.

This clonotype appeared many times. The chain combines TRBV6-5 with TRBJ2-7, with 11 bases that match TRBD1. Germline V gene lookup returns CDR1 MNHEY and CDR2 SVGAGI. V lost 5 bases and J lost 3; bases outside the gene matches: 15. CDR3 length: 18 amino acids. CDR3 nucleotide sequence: TGTGCCAGCAGTCCCCTGGGGACAGGGGGAAAAATCTTCTACGAGCAGTACTTC. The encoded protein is CASSPLGTGGKIFYEQYF.

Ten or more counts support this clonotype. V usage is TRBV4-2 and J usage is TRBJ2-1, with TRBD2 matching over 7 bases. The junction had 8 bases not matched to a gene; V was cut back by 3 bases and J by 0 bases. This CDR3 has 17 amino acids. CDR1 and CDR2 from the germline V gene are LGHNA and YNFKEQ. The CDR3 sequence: CASSQATSGNSYNEQFF. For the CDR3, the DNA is TGTGCCAGCAGCCAGGCCACGAGCGGGAACTCCTACAATGAGCAGTTCTTC.

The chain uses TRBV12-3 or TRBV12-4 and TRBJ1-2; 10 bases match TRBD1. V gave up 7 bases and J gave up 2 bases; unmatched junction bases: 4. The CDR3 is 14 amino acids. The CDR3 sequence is CASTRDRGNYGYTF. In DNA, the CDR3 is TGTGCCAGCACTCGGGACAGGGGCAACTATGGCTACACCTTC.

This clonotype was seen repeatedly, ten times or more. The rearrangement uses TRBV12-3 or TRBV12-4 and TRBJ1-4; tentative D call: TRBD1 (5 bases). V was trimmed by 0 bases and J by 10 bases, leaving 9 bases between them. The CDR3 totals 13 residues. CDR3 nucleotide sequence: TGTGCCAGCAGTTTAGCGGGGGTCGCAAAACTGTTTTTT. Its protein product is CASSLAGVAKLFF.

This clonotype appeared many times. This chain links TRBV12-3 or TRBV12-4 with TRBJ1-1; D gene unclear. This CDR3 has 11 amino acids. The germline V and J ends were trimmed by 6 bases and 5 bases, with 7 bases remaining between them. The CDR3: CASSWRTEAFF. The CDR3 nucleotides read TGTGCCAGCAGCTGGAGGACTGAAGCTTTCTTT.

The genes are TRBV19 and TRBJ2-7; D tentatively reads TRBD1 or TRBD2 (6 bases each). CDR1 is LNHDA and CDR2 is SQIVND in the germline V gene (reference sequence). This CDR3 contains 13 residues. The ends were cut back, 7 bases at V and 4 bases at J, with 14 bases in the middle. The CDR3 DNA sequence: TGTGCCAGTAAGGCGGGGACACCTTACGAGCAGTACTTC. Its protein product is CASKAGTPYEQYF.